These 16 T cell receptor beta chains share one sample of origin, sequenced in a study of T cell repertoires in cytomegalovirus infection. Their antigens are not known. TCRdb passed the reads through MiXCR, listing each CDR3 protein once. The profile shows about 920,000 distinct CDR3 sequences, 30% to 40% of them singletons. The source was cultured CD8+ T cells from PBMCs, collected from culture after CMV antigen stimulation. Receptor source: a human donor in good health (CMV status not recorded). Some clones in this sample may be carry-over from other donors' samples.

The rearrangement uses TRBV11-1 and TRBJ1-1; D gene ambiguous. V gave up 5 bases and J gave up 4 bases, with 14 bases separating them. The germline V gene has CDR1 SGHAT and CDR2 FQDESV (reference sequence). This CDR3 is built from 14 residues. DNA of the CDR3: TGTGCCAGCAGCCCCCACCCGGGTGGCACTGAAGCTTTCTTT. The encoded protein is CASSPHPGGTEAFF.

This clonotype was observed at least ten times. The chain has TRBV27 and TRBJ1-1, with D uncertain. V lost 4 bases to trimming and J lost 5 bases, with 14 bases between them. Germline-derived CDR1 and CDR2 are MNHEY and SMNVEV (reference sequence). This CDR3 region has 14 residues. The DNA for the CDR3 is TGTGCCAGCAGTTCAAGGACGGGGATGACTGAAGCTTTCTTT. As protein: CASSSRTGMTEAFF.

This clonotype was seen a single time. V gene TRBV19 combines with J gene TRBJ1-1; D gene unclear. V dropped 6 bases and J dropped 6 bases, with 11 bases sitting between them. Germline lookup yields CDR1 LNHDA and CDR2 SQIVND (reference sequence). This CDR3 region has 12 residues. The CDR3 region has the DNA TGTGCCAGTAGACTAGGTATTGCTGAAGCTTTCTTT. It specifies CASRLGIAEAFF.

This clonotype was counted many times. The V call is TRBV6-5, the J call TRBJ2-1; 8 bases fit TRBD1. V lost 2 bases and J lost 6; bases outside the gene matches: 6. Germline loops: CDR1 MNHEY, CDR2 SVGAGI. The CDR3 sequence is 15 residues long. This chain's CDR3 is CASSYSGQGGNEQFF. For the CDR3, the DNA is TGTGCCAGCAGTTACAGCGGACAGGGTGGCAATGAGCAGTTCTTC.

This clonotype was seen a few times. The chain joins TRBV6-1 to TRBJ2-7; 7 nucleotides agree with TRBD1. V trimming: 6 bases; J trimming: 0 bases; junction bases outside the gene matches: 5. CDR3 size: 14 residues. Germline V lookup: CDR1 MNHNS, CDR2 SASEGT. CDR3 in amino acids: CASRGQMISYEQYF. CDR3 DNA: TGTGCCAGCAGGGGACAGATGATCTCCTACGAGCAGTACTTC.

This clonotype occurred a few times. The chain combines TRBV7-2 with TRBJ2-2; D possibly corresponds to TRBD1 (5 bases). Germline values: CDR1 SGHTA, CDR2 FQGNSA. V lost 6 bases, J lost 0 bases, and 11 bases lay in between. The CDR3 contains 15 residues. CDR3 DNA sequence: TGTGCCAGCAGTCCGGACATTACGAACACCGGGGAGCTGTTTTTT. It yields the protein CASSPDITNTGELFF.

The rearrangement joins TRBV6-1 to TRBJ1-2, with a tentative D call TRBD1 (6 bases). The V end was cut by 4 bases, the J end by 7 bases, with 10 bases between. Germline CDR1 MNHNS, CDR2 SASEGT. This CDR3 spans 12 amino acids. DNA for the CDR3: TGTGCCAGCAGTGGCAGGGGTGGTGGCTACACCTTC. This encodes CASSGRGGGYTF.

This clonotype was detected a few times. This sequence joins TRBV4-1 and TRBJ2-7, with 8 positions matching TRBD1. The V gene end was trimmed by 1 base and the J gene end by 3 bases; junction bases not matched to a gene: 5. Germline CDR1 reads MGHRA; CDR2 reads YSYEKL. The CDR3 spans 15 residues. CDR3: CASSQGQQGVYEQYF. The CDR3, as DNA: TGCGCCAGCAGCCAAGGACAACAGGGGGTCTACGAGCAGTACTTC.

The chain employs TRBV27 and TRBJ2-4; no clear D gene. The CDR3 length is 13 residues. Trimming pared 3 bases from V and 10 bases from J, leaving 13 bases between. CDR1 and CDR2 from the germline V gene are MNHEY and SMNVEV (reference sequence). In nucleotides, the CDR3 is TGTGCCAGCAGTTTTAGGCCATTACTTATTCAGTACTTC. Encoded protein: CASSFRPLLIQYF.

The chain carries TRBV5-4 and TRBJ2-3, with 7 positions matching TRBD1. This CDR3 spans 16 amino acids. Trimming took 0 bases from V and 4 from J; bases not matched to a gene: 8. Looked up from germline, CDR1 is SGHNT and CDR2 is YYREEE (reference sequence). In nucleotides, the CDR3 is TGTGCCAGCAGCTTGGCCAACAGGGGATGGTCAGATACGCAGTATTTT. This gives the protein CASSLANRGWSDTQYF.

This clonotype was seen a handful of times. The chain couples TRBV20-1 to TRBJ1-6, with D uncertain. CDR1 and CDR2 (germline): DFQATT, SNEGSKA (reference sequence). Trimming left V 4 bases short and J 0 bases short, with 10 bases between. This CDR3 contains 15 residues. CDR3 DNA: TGCAGTGCTACTGCACTAAGCTCCTATAATTCACCCCTCCACTTT. It yields the protein CSATALSSYNSPLHF.

The chain joins TRBV6-6 to TRBJ2-1, with D tentatively TRBD2 (6 bases). This CDR3 contains 17 residues. Trimming removed 9 bases at V and 1 base at J, with 22 bases between. Germline values: CDR1 MNHNY, CDR2 SVGAGI (reference sequence). CDR3 in amino acids: CASKFDRGTQSYNEQFF. The CDR3 region has the DNA TGTGCCAGTAAGTTCGACCGGGGGACGCAATCCTACAATGAGCAGTTCTTC.

The rearrangement uses TRBV2 and TRBJ2-3; D call uncertain. Between the trimmed V and J ends, which lost 6 bases and 8 bases, there was a span of 21 bases. The CDR3 runs to 15 residues. Germline V gene lookup returns CDR1 SNHLY and CDR2 FYNNEI. CDR3 DNA: TGTGCCAGCAGGTTCAGGACCACCGCAGATGGTACGCAGTATTTT. Translation gives CASRFRTTADGTQYF.

The chain recombines TRBV7-2 with TRBJ2-7; the match to TRBD1 covers 7 bases. This CDR3 is built from 14 residues. CDR1 is SGHTA and CDR2 is FQGNSA in the germline V gene. Trimming removed 5 bases from V and 3 bases from J; junction bases left unmatched: 7. For the CDR3, the DNA is TGTGCCAGCAGCCGTGACAGGGTTTACTACGAGCAGTACTTC. Translation: CASSRDRVYYEQYF.

V is TRBV6-1 and J is TRBJ1-5, with D uncertain. V was pared by 6 bases and J by 0 bases, with 9 bases between. This CDR3 has 14 residues. Germline CDR1 MNHNS, CDR2 SASEGT. This chain's CDR3 is CASRGAPSNQPQHF. Written as DNA, the CDR3 is TGTGCCAGCAGAGGAGCACCTAGCAATCAGCCCCAGCATTTT.

The rearrangement joins TRBV20-1 to TRBJ2-3; TRBD2 might be the D (6 bases). The CDR3 is 16 residues long. The ends were cut back, 0 bases at V and 0 bases at J, with 13 bases in the middle. Germline V gives CDR1 DFQATT, CDR2 SNEGSKA (reference sequence). The chain's CDR3 is CSARDWTGVSTDTQYF. The CDR3 DNA reads as TGCAGTGCTAGAGATTGGACGGGGGTTAGCACAGATACGCAGTATTTT.